A single sample is the source of the 6 T cell receptor beta chains below, sequenced in a study of T cell responses to AZD1222 COVID-19 vaccine. Sequencing was performed with immunoSEQ multiplex PCR; in TCRdb, only in-frame clones are kept and a portion is missing. The profile covers approximately 100,000 clones, with roughly 84% appearing a single time and more than 1.2% taken by the ten largest. Sequenced here: peripheral blood, sampled on day 0 of AZD1222 vaccination. The receptors derive from an adult in good health.

The chain combines TRBV28 with TRBJ1-3; D possibly corresponds to TRBD1 (5 bases). This CDR3 contains 19 residues. From germline, CDR1 is MDHEN and CDR2 SYDVKM. V lost 2 bases and J lost 0, with 20 bases in between. The chain's CDR3 is CASSLVGTSSRLSGNTIYF. The CDR3 DNA is TGTGCCAGCAGTTTAGTGGGGACTAGTAGCCGCCTCTCTGGAAACACCATATATTTT.

This clone was seen only once. The J gene is TRBJ1-2, the V gene TRBV30; D remains unclear. V was trimmed by 2 bases and J by 3 bases, leaving 13 bases between them. This CDR3 contains 14 residues. Germline CDR1 GTSNPN, CDR2 SVGIG (reference sequence). The CDR3 DNA sequence: TGTGCCTGGAGTATAGAGGAGTCGTACTATGGCTACACCTTC. Its protein product is CAWSIEESYYGYTF.

In DNA form, the CDR3 reads TGTGCCAGCAGCGTAAGAGACGAGCAGTACTTC. As protein: CASSVRDEQYF. This chain uses TRBV7-2 with TRBJ2-7, with no clear D. CDR1 is SGHTA and CDR2 is FQGNSA in the germline V gene. The CDR3 has 11 residues. V lost 5 bases, J lost 5 bases, and 7 bases lay in between.

The chain has TRBV29-1 and TRBJ1-2, with D maybe TRBD1 (6 bases). CDR1 and CDR2 from the germline V gene are SQVTM and ANQGSEA. Trimming shortened V by 7 bases and J by 4 bases, and 10 bases separated the two germline ends. CDR3 length: 11 amino acids. The CDR3 sequence is CSAPTGYGYTF. The CDR3, as DNA: TGCAGCGCCCCGACAGGCTATGGCTACACCTTC.

The V call is TRBV4-3, the J call TRBJ1-1, with TRBD1 matching over 9 bases. Trimming took 3 bases from V and 7 from J; bases not matched to a gene: 6. This CDR3 contains 14 residues. Germline V gene data show CDR1 as LGHNA and CDR2 as YSLEER. The CDR3 is CASSHLDRGIEAFF. CDR3 DNA sequence: TGCGCCAGCAGCCATCTAGACAGGGGGATTGAAGCTTTCTTT.

CDR3 loop: CASSGTLEVQPQHF. CDR3 DNA sequence: TGTGCCAGCAGTGGGACCCTGGAGGTACAGCCCCAGCATTTT. This chain uses TRBV2 with TRBJ1-5; D ambiguous. The CDR3 loop spans 14 amino acids. Trimming cost V 4 bases and J 7 bases, with 14 bases left between them. Germline V gene sequence: CDR1 SNHLY, CDR2 FYNNEI.